This T cell receptor (beta chain) is drawn from a study of vaccination and CD4 T cells after COVID-19. As for the study in general: Each post-COVID sample was drawn after diagnosis, and the median interval was roughly 100 days (range 35 to 161).

Treatment of the sample: approximately 10-day PBMC culture with coronavirus spike peptide pools or control peptides (ViraFEST assay). Turning to this clonotype: The antigen is not known.

Sequenced with the Oncomine TCR Beta short-read assay was DNA taken from cultured CD4+ T cells. Each CDR3 protein is one row after TCRdb ran MiXCR on the PCR reads. The profile covers 15,000 or so distinct CDR3 sequences, with around 48% appearing a single time and 11% to 15% taken by the ten largest. Material for sequencing was CD4+ T cells from blood, cultured in vitro. The sequence was obtained from a human donor who had recovered from COVID-19.

CDR3: CASSQPPNNQPQHF. CDR3 nucleotide sequence: TGTGCCAGCAGCCAACCTCCTAATAATCAGCCCCAGCATTTT. The gene calls are TRBV6-2 or TRBV6-3 and TRBJ1-5, with no clear D. The germline V and J ends were trimmed by 6 bases and 4 bases, with 13 bases remaining between them. CDR1 and CDR2 (germline): MNHEY, SVGEGT. This CDR3 is 14 amino acids long.